This T cell receptor beta chain was observed in a study of blood T cell repertoires in COVID-19. Overall study context: The cDNA or gDNA used as material had been derived from T cells, B-cell-depleted T cells, or PBMCs.

Original processing methods: For nucleated cells, counts were estimated from reference gene primer amplification. TCRdb keeps only in-frame clones here, not all; method: immunoSEQ multiplex PCR. V, J and clone size reflect that table, while D and trimming were determined from the DNA. The sample has more than 85,000 clones, roughly 80% seen once. This clone appeared once. The sequencing sample was made of peripheral blood. The TCR was taken from a woman between 50 and 59 years old with acute or convalescent COVID-19.

CDR3 residues: CASSPSGLAGGAEQFF. CDR3 sequence (DNA): TGTGCCAGCAGCCCCTCGGGACTAGCGGGGGGGGCAGAGCAGTTCTTC. V usage is TRBV7-2 and J usage is TRBJ2-1; 16 bases agree with TRBD2. V shed 5 bases, J shed 10 bases, and the junction held 8 bases outside the gene matches. CDR1 is SGHTA and CDR2 is FQGNSA in the germline V gene. The CDR3 extends over 16 amino acids.